The T cell receptor (beta chain) described here comes from a study of cytomegalovirus exposure and HLA in healthy donors. For this clone: Its matching antigen is unknown.

Each donor's status was that of a healthy bone marrow donor. General study results and limits: It was reported that TCR beta sequences correctly inferred the HLA-A and HLA-B alleles for most subjects.

PCR used 60 Vbeta primers and 13 Jbeta primers. Profiled with immunoSEQ multiplex PCR; TCRdb holds only in-frame clones, not every one. The sample records roughly 150,000 clones, about 78% being singletons. The CDR3 sequence is 14 residues long. Looked up from germline, CDR1 is GTSNPN and CDR2 is SVGIG (reference sequence). V gave up 2 bases and J gave up 2 bases; unmatched junction bases: 1. The sample consisted of PBMCs. This clonotype originated in a male donor in good health and CMV-seronegative. The gene calls are TRBV30 and TRBJ2-1; TRBD2 agrees at 9 bases. This CDR3 reads CAWSSSGAYNEQFF. CDR3 nucleotide sequence: TGTGCCTGGAGTTCTAGCGGGGCCTACAATGAGCAGTTCTTC.